The rows below give T cell receptor beta chains drawn from one sample of a study of blood T cell repertoires in COVID-19. Data came from immunoSEQ multiplex PCR; TCRdb stores just in-frame clones and leaves some out. The sample lists some 240,000 clones, about 80% occurring once. Specimen: PBMCs or T cells enriched from blood (not recorded which). The origin of the receptors is a man in his fifties or sixties who had recovered from COVID-19. The CDR3 runs from the conserved cysteine through the conserved F or W. D genes are given only for firm matches. Clone size appears in some rows only: once, few, many, or a class for an expanded clone.

v_gene,j_gene,d_gene,abundance,CDR3aa,CDR3nt
TRBV29-1,TRBJ1-2,TRBD1,few,CSASRDSAYYGYTF,TGCAGCGCCTCACGGGACAGCGCATACTATGGCTACACCTTC
TRBV20-1,TRBJ2-3,-,-,CSAVTDTQYF,TGCAGTGCTGTAACAGATACGCAGTATTTT
TRBV28,TRBJ2-2,-,-,CASSLGGAKAGELFF,TGTGCCAGCAGCCTAGGAGGGGCGAAAGCCGGGGAGCTGTTTTTT
TRBV24-1,TRBJ2-1,TRBD1,-,CATSDPGTEGDEQFF,TGTGCCACCAGTGATCCCGGGACAGAGGGTGATGAGCAGTTCTTC
TRBV19,TRBJ1-5,TRBD1,-,CATAGQGAVNNQPQHF,TGTGCCACTGCGGGACAGGGGGCGGTAAACAATCAGCCCCAGCATTTT
TRBV2,TRBJ1-2,-,-,CASSAWGVGYGYTF,TGTGCCAGCAGTGCGTGGGGGGTCGGCTATGGCTACACCTTC
TRBV6-1,TRBJ1-6,-,once,CASSEVGAGSPLHF,TGTGCCAGCAGTGAGGTGGGCGCAGGTTCACCCCTCCACTTT
TRBV19,TRBJ1-2,TRBD1,-,CATGTGGSYYGYTF,TGTGCCACCGGGACAGGGGGCTCGTACTATGGCTACACCTTC
TRBV11-2,TRBJ2-7,TRBD1,-,CASSLSTGQGKNFHYEQYF,TGTGCCAGCAGCCTGAGCACGGGACAGGGGAAAAATTTTCACTACGAGCAGTACTTC
TRBV2,TRBJ1-2,-,-,CALNRGNYGYTF,TGTGCCTTAAATAGGGGGAACTATGGCTACACCTTC
TRBV11-3,TRBJ2-1,-,once,CASSLGGPLHLFF,TGTGCCAGCAGCTTAGGAGGCCCCCTTCATCTGTTCTTC
TRBV4-1,TRBJ2-3,TRBD2,-,CASTQTSRAGDTQYF,TGCGCCAGTACCCAGACTAGCAGGGCCGGGGATACGCAGTATTTT
TRBV5-4,TRBJ2-7,-,-,CASSQGTNEQYF,TGTGCCAGCAGCCAGGGGACCAACGAGCAGTACTTC
TRBV7-6,TRBJ2-7,TRBD1,-,CASSPGTGVHEQYF,TGTGCCAGCAGCCCAGGGACAGGGGTACACGAGCAGTACTTC
TRBV5-1,TRBJ2-3,TRBD2,-,CASSSTGGRVSTDTQYF,TGCGCCAGCAGCTCTACGGGCGGGAGGGTAAGCACAGATACGCAGTATTTT
TRBV29-1,TRBJ1-1,-,once,CSVGGGGIANTEAFF,TGCAGCGTTGGCGGGGGAGGAATAGCGAACACTGAAGCTTTCTTT
TRBV10-3,TRBJ2-7,TRBD2,-,CAISSGTTSYEQYF,TGTGCCATCAGTTCCGGGACTACCTCCTACGAGCAGTACTTC
TRBV4-3,TRBJ2-1,-,-,CASSQEGDHTSRQFF,TGCGCCAGCAGCCAAGAAGGAGACCATACTTCAAGGCAGTTCTTC
TRBV9,TRBJ2-6,-,once,CASSVVPSSTFGANVLTF,TGTGCCAGCAGCGTAGTTCCCTCCTCCACATTTGGGGCCAACGTCCTGACTTTC
TRBV19,TRBJ1-6,TRBD1,-,CASSKTGQGDYPLHF,TGTGCCAGTAGTAAAACGGGACAGGGAGATTATCCCCTCCACTTT
TRBV10-3,TRBJ1-2,TRBD1,-,CAITQTGTLGYTF,TGTGCCATCACCCAGACAGGGACCCTTGGCTACACCTTC
TRBV28,TRBJ2-3,-,once,CATLPNLARDTQYF,TGTGCCACCCTACCCAATCTAGCGCGGGATACGCAGTATTTT
TRBV5-4,TRBJ2-5,TRBD2,-,CASTTLKRGLAYQETQYF,TGTGCCAGCACCACCCTAAAGCGGGGCCTTGCCTACCAAGAGACCCAGTACTTC
TRBV5-1,TRBJ2-1,TRBD2,-,CASSLAGSGYYNEQFF,TGCGCCAGCAGCTTGGCTGGTAGCGGGTATTACAATGAGCAGTTCTTC
TRBV28,TRBJ1-5,-,-,CASSSLSEQRRTGNQPQHF,TGTGCCAGCAGTTCCTTGTCCGAACAAAGGAGGACCGGCAATCAGCCCCAGCATTTT
TRBV15,TRBJ1-5,TRBD1,-,CATSRGDRGHQPQHF,TGTGCCACCAGCAGGGGGGACAGGGGGCATCAGCCCCAGCATTTT
TRBV7-3,TRBJ2-1,TRBD2,-,CASSLNSGSYNEQFF,TGTGCCAGCAGCTTAAATAGCGGGAGCTACAATGAGCAGTTCTTC
TRBV7-9,TRBJ1-6,TRBD1,-,CASSSSGGNSPLHF,TGTGCCAGCAGCTCCTCAGGGGGGAATTCACCCCTCCACTTT
TRBV20-1,TRBJ2-7,-,-,CSASDSYEQYF,TGCAGTGCTAGCGACAGTTACGAGCAGTACTTC
TRBV3-1/TRBV3-2,TRBJ1-4,-,once,CASSQKPRGEKLFF,TGTGCCAGCAGCCAGAAGCCACGGGGTGAAAAACTGTTTTTT
TRBV19,TRBJ1-1,TRBD1,-,CASIYGTGVSTEAFF,TGTGCCAGTATTTATGGGACAGGGGTGAGCACTGAAGCTTTCTTT
TRBV7-8,TRBJ1-1,-,few,CASSLEVGQGLAEAFF,TGTGCCAGCAGCTTAGAGGTGGGGCAGGGGCTGGCTGAAGCTTTCTTT
TRBV18,TRBJ2-3,TRBD2,-,CASSPISGTSGTDTQYF,TGTGCCAGCTCACCTATTTCCGGGACTAGCGGCACAGATACGCAGTATTTT
TRBV12-3/TRBV12-4,TRBJ2-5,-,-,CASSTRFQETQYF,TGTGCCAGCAGTACTAGGTTTCAAGAGACCCAGTACTTC
TRBV4-3,TRBJ1-2,-,-,CASSPDESYGYTF,TGCGCCAGCAGCCCCGATGAGAGCTATGGCTACACCTTC
TRBV5-1,TRBJ1-6,TRBD1,-,CASSLDGQGANSPLHF,TGCGCCAGCAGCTTGGATGGGCAGGGGGCTAATTCACCCCTCCACTTT
TRBV5-1,TRBJ2-1,-,-,CASSFSGDNEQFF,TGCGCCAGCAGCTTTAGTGGAGACAATGAGCAGTTCTTC
TRBV2,TRBJ2-7,TRBD2,-,CASRASGSFYEQYF,TGTGCCAGCAGGGCTAGCGGGAGCTTCTACGAGCAGTACTTC
TRBV5-5,TRBJ2-7,-,-,CASSLRTEKEQYF,TGTGCCAGCAGCTTGCGAACAGAAAAGGAGCAGTACTTC
TRBV14,TRBJ1-3,-,-,CASSQITGTGNTIYF,TGTGCCAGCAGCCAAATAACAGGGACTGGAAACACCATATATTTT